The entry below describes one T cell receptor beta chain. No antigen is known for it. Repertoires were generated with immunoSEQ multiplex PCR, while TCRdb's copy carries only in-frame clones and drops some. The data hold about 91,000 clones, with 72% observed a single time. The source of the sample is a study of radiotherapy plus CTLA-4 blockade in lung cancer. Study conclusions and caveats: Radiotherapy plus ipilimumab was followed by expansion in blood of tumor-derived TCR clones.

Chemo-refractory metastatic non-small-cell lung cancer patients were treated with focal radiation plus CTLA-4 blockade with ipilimumab. Trimming left V 5 bases short and J 7 bases short, with 21 bases between. There are 16 residues in the CDR3. Per the germline V gene, CDR1 is SGHVS and CDR2 is FQNEAQ. The V and J genes are TRBV7-8 and TRBJ2-1, with D tentatively TRBD1 or TRBD2 (7 bases each). Source: peripheral blood, taken from a patient treated with radiotherapy plus ipilimumab. The receptor's source is a human donor with non-small cell lung cancer that progressed on radiotherapy plus ipilimumab. Here the CDR3 DNA reads TGTGCCAGCAGCGATCTTACCTGGCAGGGGGGGAATGAGCAGTTCTTC. It translates to CASSDLTWQGGNEQFF.